The clone carrying this TCR beta chain was observed a few times. Its antigen is as yet unknown. RNA transcripts gave rise to amplified TCR beta CDR3 regions. HTBI primers drove first-round RT-PCR of the TCR CDR3. Via MiXCR, TCRdb re-called the multiplex PCR reads, giving one row per CDR3 protein. Among tens of thousands of distinct CDR3 sequences listed, under 50% were seen once. Germline CDR1 is SQVTM and CDR2 is ANQGSEA. Trimming left V 6 bases short and J 6 bases short, with 23 bases between. This CDR3 is 15 amino acids long. Pregnant or lactating patients were excluded, as were those with uncontrolled infection or other autoimmune disease. Orbital computed tomography, thyroid ultrasound, serum thyroxine and TRAb, and clinical symptoms together informed the diagnoses. PBMCs came from around 10 ml fresh peripheral blood. The data were obtained in a study of T cells in Graves' hyperthyroidism and ophthalmopathy. Study-wide findings and caveats: Ophthalmopathy stood apart from stable hyperthyroidism in a 13 V-J model.

The clonotype was recovered from a woman aged 45-65 years with Graves' ophthalmopathy. Material for sequencing was blood. V is TRBV29-1 and J is TRBJ1-2, with D maybe TRBD1 (6 bases). The CDR3 loop is CSVPNQDSRPDGYTF. For the CDR3, the DNA is TGCAGCGTGCCCAATCAGGACAGCCGTCCGGATGGCTACACCTTC.